This T cell receptor beta chain was sequenced for a study of a mutant IDH1 vaccine in newly diagnosed glioma. V was cut by 8 bases and J by 2 bases, with 18 bases left in between. This CDR3 spans 15 amino acids. Germline lookup yields CDR1 ENHRY and CDR2 SYGVKD. Time point in this sample: week 5, during vaccination. Each vaccine dose was 300 ug of mutant IDH1 20-mer peptide, with topical imiquimod. Some clones are missing from TCRdb's copy, which holds only in-frame ones; the method was immunoSEQ multiplex PCR. The sample has 60,000 or so clones, around four fifths seen once. A note on this clone: What it recognizes is unknown.

The sequencing here drew on PBMCs, taken from a glioma patient whose treatment included an IDH1 peptide vaccine. The receptor comes from a woman aged 45-65 years with glioma. The chain carries TRBV10-3 and TRBJ1-1, with TRBD1 as a possible D gene (5 bases). The CDR3 here is CAIGQDRGLNTEAFF. CDR3 nucleotides: TGTGCCATCGGGCAGGATCGGGGACTAAACACTGAAGCTTTCTTT.